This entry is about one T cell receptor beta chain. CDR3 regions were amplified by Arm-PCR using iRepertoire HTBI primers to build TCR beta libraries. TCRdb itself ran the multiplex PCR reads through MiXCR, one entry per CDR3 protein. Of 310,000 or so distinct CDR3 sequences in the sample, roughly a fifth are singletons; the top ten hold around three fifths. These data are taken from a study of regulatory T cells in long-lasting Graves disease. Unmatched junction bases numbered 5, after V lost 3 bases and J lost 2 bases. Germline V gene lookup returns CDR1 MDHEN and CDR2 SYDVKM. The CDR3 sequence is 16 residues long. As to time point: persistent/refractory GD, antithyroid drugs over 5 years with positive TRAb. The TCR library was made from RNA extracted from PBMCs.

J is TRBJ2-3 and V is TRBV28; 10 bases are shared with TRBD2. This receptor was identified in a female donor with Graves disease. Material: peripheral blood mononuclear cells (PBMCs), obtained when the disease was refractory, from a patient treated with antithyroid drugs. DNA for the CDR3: TGTGCCAGCAGTTTGAGTAGCGGGGGGTACACAGATACGCAGTATTTT. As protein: CASSLSSGGYTDTQYF. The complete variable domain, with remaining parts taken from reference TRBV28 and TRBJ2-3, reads DVKVTQSSRYLVKRTGEKVFLECVQDMDHENMFWYRQDPGLGLRLIYFSYDVKMKEKGDIPEGYSVSREKKERFSLILESASTNQTSMYLCASSLSSGGYTDTQYFGPGTRLTVL.